Detailed here is one T cell receptor beta chain. V was trimmed by 11 bases and J by 5 bases, leaving 30 bases between them. In germline, CDR1 is SGHVS, CDR2 FNYEAQ. The CDR3 is 17 amino acids. Original analysis: The assay estimated nucleated cells by amplifying reference gene primers. Sequencing was performed with immunoSEQ multiplex PCR; in TCRdb, only in-frame clones are kept and a portion is missing. V and J calls and clone size come straight from that table; D and trimming were deduced from the DNA. The sample has approximately 60,000 clones, approximately 93% seen once. These data originate in a study of blood T cell repertoires in COVID-19. Study summary: Material from acute and convalescent COVID-19 was sourced from the United States, Italy and Spain. T cells, B-cell-depleted T cells, or PBMCs provided the cDNA or gDNA that served as material.

The sample was peripheral blood. The genes are TRBV7-6 and TRBJ2-5; the D gene is possibly TRBD2 (7 bases). This clonotype originated in a man aged 65 to 85 with active COVID-19. CDR3 region: CAVGGRGDLFTQETQYF. In DNA, the CDR3 is TGTGCCGTCGGGGGGAGGGGGGACCTTTTCACCCAGGAGACCCAGTACTTC. Combining the CDR3 with reference TRBV7-6 and TRBJ2-5 gives the whole variable domain GAGVSQSPRYKVTKRGQDVALRCDPISGHVSLYWYRQALGQGPEFLTYFNYEAQQDKSGLPNDRFSAERPEGSISTLTIQRTEQRDSAMYRCAVGGRGDLFTQETQYFGPGTRLLVL.